This entry lists 24 T cell receptor beta chains sequenced from one sample in a study of CD8 T cells in ankylosing spondylitis (dated by TCRdb to about 2017). The investigation overall reported the following: Blood from ankylosing spondylitis patients appeared to be characterized by a TCR beta motif composed of eight highly homologous amino acid variants.

Libraries were built with 5' RACE. Sequencer: Illumina HiSeq 2500. TCRdb passed the public sequencing reads through fastp at Q25 and MiXCR, retaining productive beta sequences. For every CDR3 protein sequence, its rows merge into one entry that carries the most common genes and DNA. Counted in this sample were 220,000 or so distinct CDR3 sequences; approximately 20% of them appeared once. The ten largest clones represent approximately 40% of the sample. These receptors' targets are unknown. Sequencing was done on a sample of blood, either unsorted or a sorted T cell fraction (not recorded which). Every receptor here comes from a male donor with ankylosing spondylitis.

This clonotype was recorded a few times. Since a much larger clone is just one base distant, this may be a read error. The chain carries TRBV5-1 and TRBJ1-5; D perhaps matches TRBD1 (5 bases). V was trimmed by 1 base and J by 1 base, leaving 12 bases between them. The CDR3 is 16 amino acids. The germline CDR1 and CDR2 sequences are SGHRS and YFSETQ. CDR3 protein: CASSLYGRDSNQPQHF. CDR3 nucleotides: TGCGCCAGCAGCTTGTATGGCAGGGACAGCAATCAGCCCCAGCATTTT.

This clonotype appeared a single time. This chain uses TRBV20-1 with TRBJ2-3; 10 bases match TRBD2. CDR3 length equals 16 residues. The V gene end was trimmed by 2 bases and the J gene end by 3 bases; junction bases not matched to a gene: 8. Germline values: CDR1 DFQATT, CDR2 SNEGSKA (reference sequence). DNA for the CDR3: TGCAGTGCTAGATCTTCTAGCGGGAGTCTTACAGATACGCAGTATTTT. Translation: CSARSSSGSLTDTQYF.

The rearrangement joins TRBV7-6 to TRBJ2-2; D might be TRBD2 (6 bases). This CDR3 is built from 18 residues. Germline CDR1 SGHVS, CDR2 FNYEAQ. Trimming removed 2 bases from V and 0 bases from J, with 16 bases in between. As DNA, the CDR3 is TGTGCCAGCAGCTTACTCTTATCTAGCGCTCCGAACACCGGGGAGCTGTTTTTT. Its translation: CASSLLLSSAPNTGELFF.

The rearrangement joins TRBV10-3 to TRBJ1-6; no clear D gene. The CDR3 loop spans 13 amino acids. V dropped 0 bases and J dropped 7 bases, with 4 bases sitting between them. Per germline, CDR1 ENHRY and CDR2 SYGVKD. The CDR3 bases are TGTGCCATCAGTGAGTCGTGGAATTCACCCCTCCACTTT. Translation gives CAISESWNSPLHF.

This clonotype was picked up a small number of times. The chain carries TRBV5-6 and TRBJ2-3; 9 bases align to TRBD2. V was pared by 0 bases and J by 0 bases, with 8 bases of the junction left unmatched. The germline CDR1 and CDR2 sequences are SGHDT and YYEEEE. CDR3 size: 18 residues. CDR3 sequence: CASSLATSGILSTDTQYF. CDR3 nucleotide sequence: TGTGCCAGCAGCTTGGCGACTAGCGGAATACTTAGCACAGATACGCAGTATTTT.

The chain uses TRBV10-3 and TRBJ2-7, with a tentative D call TRBD1 (6 bases). The CDR3 extends over 14 amino acids. V was cut by 0 bases and J by 2 bases, with 8 bases left in between. Germline CDR1 and CDR2: ENHRY and SYGVKD. CDR3 sequence (DNA): TGTGCCATCAGTGAGTCGACAGGCCCCTACGAGCAGTACTTC. It yields the protein CAISESTGPYEQYF.

This clonotype occurred a few times. The J gene is TRBJ2-6, the V gene TRBV15, with a weak D call TRBD2 (5 bases). This CDR3 is built from 14 residues. Germline loops: CDR1 LNHNV, CDR2 YYDKDF (reference sequence). V lost 4 bases and J lost 3, with 7 bases in between. CDR3 residues: CATSTGGGANVLTF. CDR3 nucleotide sequence: TGTGCCACCAGCACAGGAGGTGGGGCCAACGTCCTGACTTTC.

The chain links TRBV9 to TRBJ1-1, with D perhaps matching TRBD1 (6 bases). Deletions cut 4 bases from V and 2 bases from J, with 18 bases between. This CDR3 contains 16 residues. CDR1 SGDLS and CDR2 YYNGEE come from the germline V gene. The CDR3 is CASSPMGGPGNTEAFF. The CDR3 DNA is TGTGCCAGCAGCCCAATGGGGGGGCCAGGAAACACTGAAGCTTTCTTT.

CDR3 sequence reads: CASSLSPPATDTQYF. As DNA, the CDR3 is TGTGCCAGCAGCTTGAGCCCGCCGGCTACAGATACGCAGTATTTT. This sequence joins TRBV5-4 and TRBJ2-3; D not certain. Germline CDR1 is SGHNT and CDR2 is YYREEE (reference sequence). Trimming pared 1 base from V and 3 bases from J, leaving 12 bases between. This CDR3 region has 15 residues.

The chain couples TRBV29-1 to TRBJ1-1; possibly TRBD1 for D (6 bases). Germline lookup yields CDR1 SQVTM and CDR2 ANQGSEA. Trimming shortened V by 7 bases and J by 3 bases, and 12 bases separated the two germline ends. The CDR3 consists of 12 residues. CDR3 bases: TGCAGCGCTCAGGGGATGGACACTGAAGCTTTCTTT. Translated: CSAQGMDTEAFF.

This clonotype occurred a few times. CDR3 region: CSAERELNNEQFF. The CDR3 DNA sequence: TGCAGTGCTGAGCGGGAACTTAACAATGAGCAGTTCTTC. The genes are TRBV20-1 and TRBJ2-1; TRBD2 aligns across 7 bases. CDR1 is DFQATT and CDR2 is SNEGSKA in the germline V gene (reference sequence). The CDR3 loop spans 13 amino acids. Trimming took 5 bases from V and 5 from J; bases not matched to a gene: 6.

This chain joins TRBV19 and TRBJ2-1; D remains ambiguous. The length of the CDR3 is 13 residues. V lost 3 bases, J lost 4 bases, and 7 bases lay in between. Per germline, CDR1 LNHDA and CDR2 SQIVND (reference sequence). The CDR3 DNA follows: TGTGCCAGTAGTATCCCCTTTTACAATGAGCAGTTCTTC. This gives the protein CASSIPFYNEQFF.

This clonotype was detected a few times. The V and J genes are TRBV27 and TRBJ2-1, with D possibly matching TRBD2 (6 bases). The CDR3 length is 14 residues. V shed 8 bases and J shed 0 bases, with 11 bases lying between them. CDR1 and CDR2 from the germline V gene are MNHEY and SMNVEV (reference sequence). Written as DNA, the CDR3 is TGTGCCAGCGCCGGGGGTCTCTCCTACAATGAGCAGTTCTTC. Translating gives CASAGGLSYNEQFF.

This clonotype was picked up many times. V usage is TRBV6-4 and J usage is TRBJ2-2; possibly TRBD2 for D (5 bases). Germline CDR1 is MRHNA and CDR2 is SNTAGT. The CDR3 totals 13 residues. Deletions cut 3 bases from V and 5 bases from J, with 7 bases between. The DNA of the CDR3 is TGTGCCAGCAGTGAAACGGGGACCGGGGAGCTGTTTTTT. Protein: CASSETGTGELFF.

V and J are TRBV27 and TRBJ2-7; 8 nucleotides line up with TRBD2. Germline V gives CDR1 MNHEY, CDR2 SMNVEV (reference sequence). This CDR3 has 15 amino acids. J lost 9 bases, V lost 6 bases, and 16 bases had no gene match. CDR3 residues: CASSDEAGTSVRQYF. DNA of the CDR3: TGTGCCAGCAGCGATGAAGCCGGGACTAGTGTTAGGCAGTACTTC.

The chain joins TRBV15 to TRBJ1-2; 10 bases align to TRBD1. Germline V lookup: CDR1 LNHNV, CDR2 YYDKDF (reference sequence). With V trimmed by 0 bases and J by 7 bases, 5 bases remained unmatched. This CDR3 comprises 15 residues. For the CDR3, the DNA is TGTGCCACCAGCAGAGATGACAGGGGGCGGGGTGGCTACACCTTC. Protein: CATSRDDRGRGGYTF.

This clonotype has a handful of counts. The V gene is TRBV3-1, the J gene TRBJ2-7, with a possible D match to TRBD2 (6 bases). CDR1 LGHDT and CDR2 YNNKEL come from the germline V gene (reference sequence). The V gene lost 4 bases and the J gene lost 2 bases, with 15 bases spanning the gap. The CDR3 loop spans 15 amino acids. As DNA, the CDR3 is TGTGCCAGCAGCCCGCACACGGAGGGCCCCTACGAGCAGTACTTC. It translates to CASSPHTEGPYEQYF.

CDR3 region: CASSLAAFTGMDEQYF. DNA for the CDR3: TGTGCCAGCAGTTTAGCGGCCTTCACAGGAATGGACGAGCAGTACTTC. The gene calls are TRBV12-3 or TRBV12-4 and TRBJ2-7; D may be TRBD1 (5 bases). This CDR3 comprises 16 residues. Trimming removed 0 bases from V and 5 bases from J, with 17 bases in between.

This clonotype turned up a few times. The V and J genes are TRBV7-6 and TRBJ2-3; D perhaps matches TRBD1 (5 bases). Germline CDR1 reads SGHVS; CDR2 reads FNYEAQ. V lost 1 base to trimming and J lost 2 bases, with 13 bases between them. This CDR3 has 16 residues. The CDR3 loop is CASSLEGFRLTDTQYF. The CDR3 bases are TGTGCCAGCAGCTTAGAGGGGTTTAGGCTCACAGATACGCAGTATTTT.

The chain couples TRBV20-1 to TRBJ2-5, with 8 nucleotides matching TRBD2. This CDR3 has 14 residues. CDR1 is DFQATT and CDR2 is SNEGSKA in the germline V gene (reference sequence). After removal of 3 bases from V and 2 bases from J, the junction contained 5 bases not matched to a gene. DNA of the CDR3: TGCAGTGCTAGCGGGGGGGCCGTTCAAGAGACCCAGTACTTC. This codes for CSASGGAVQETQYF.

This chain joins TRBV13 and TRBJ2-2; D gene ambiguous. Germline V gives CDR1 PRHDT, CDR2 FYEKMQ (reference sequence). V lost 2 bases to trimming and J lost 6 bases, with 7 bases between them. The CDR3 length is 13 residues. DNA of the CDR3: TGTGCCAGCAGCTTAATGAGAGCCGGGGAGCTGTTTTTT. Residues: CASSLMRAGELFF. The complete variable domain, with remaining parts taken from reference TRBV13 and TRBJ2-2, reads AAGVIQSPRHLIKEKRETATLKCYPIPRHDTVYWYQQGPGQDPQFLISFYEKMQSDKGSIPDRFSAQQFSDYHSELNMSSLELGDSALYFCASSLMRAGELFFGEGSRLTVL.

The V gene is TRBV18, the J gene TRBJ2-7; D unclear. CDR3 length: 14 amino acids. CDR1 is KGHSH and CDR2 is LQKENI in the germline V gene. The germline V and J ends were trimmed by 3 bases and 0 bases, with 9 bases remaining between them. The CDR3 DNA reads TGTGCCAGCTCACCTGACGGTAACTCCTACGAGCAGTACTTC. It yields the protein CASSPDGNSYEQYF.

The V gene is TRBV20-1, the J gene TRBJ2-1, with TRBD2 matching over 10 bases. This CDR3 has 13 amino acids. The germline V gene encodes CDR1 DFQATT and CDR2 SNEGSKA (reference sequence). V gave up 5 bases and J gave up 4 bases; unmatched junction bases: 2. CDR3 DNA: TGCAGTGCTTATAGCGGGGGGTACAATGAGCAGTTCTTC. Its protein product is CSAYSGGYNEQFF.

This clonotype was recorded a few times. The chain has TRBV12-3 or TRBV12-4 and TRBJ2-5, with D tentatively TRBD2 (5 bases). The CDR3 totals 13 residues. Trimming stripped 5 bases from V and 2 bases from J, with 9 bases between. The CDR3: CASSPPGQETQYF. CDR3 nucleotide sequence: TGTGCCAGCAGTCCTCCGGGGCAAGAGACCCAGTACTTC.